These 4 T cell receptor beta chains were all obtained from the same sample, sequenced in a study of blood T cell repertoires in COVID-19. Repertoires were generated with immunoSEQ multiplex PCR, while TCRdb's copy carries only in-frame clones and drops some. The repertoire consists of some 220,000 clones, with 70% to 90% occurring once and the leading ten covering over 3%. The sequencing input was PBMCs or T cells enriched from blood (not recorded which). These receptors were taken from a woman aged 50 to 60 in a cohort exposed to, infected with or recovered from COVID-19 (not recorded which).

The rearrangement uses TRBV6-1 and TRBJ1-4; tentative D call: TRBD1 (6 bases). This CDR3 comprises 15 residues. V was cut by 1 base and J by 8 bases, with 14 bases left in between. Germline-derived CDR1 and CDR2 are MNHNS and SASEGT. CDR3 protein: CASSEEDIRGEKLFF. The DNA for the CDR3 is TGTGCCAGCAGTGAAGAAGACATAAGGGGGGAAAAACTGTTTTTT.

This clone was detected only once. CDR3 protein: CASSLELVRGGRNEQFF. As DNA, the CDR3 is TGCGCCAGCAGCTTGGAATTGGTACGGGGGGGCCGAAATGAGCAGTTCTTC. The V gene is TRBV5-1, the J gene TRBJ2-1, with 8 nucleotides matching TRBD2. V was pared by 0 bases and J by 7 bases, with 12 bases of the junction left unmatched. Germline V lookup: CDR1 SGHRS, CDR2 YFSETQ. The CDR3 runs to 17 residues.

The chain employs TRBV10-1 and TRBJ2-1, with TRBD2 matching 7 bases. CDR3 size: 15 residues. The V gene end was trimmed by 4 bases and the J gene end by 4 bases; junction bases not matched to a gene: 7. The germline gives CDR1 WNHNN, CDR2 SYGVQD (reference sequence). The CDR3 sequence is CASSGNLGGYNEQFF. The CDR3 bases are TGCGCCAGCAGTGGAAATTTGGGGGGGTACAATGAGCAGTTCTTC.

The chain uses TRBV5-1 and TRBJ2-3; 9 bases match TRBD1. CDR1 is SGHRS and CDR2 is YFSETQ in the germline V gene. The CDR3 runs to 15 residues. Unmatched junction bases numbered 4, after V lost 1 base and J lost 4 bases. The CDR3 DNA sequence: TGCGCCAGCAGCTTGCGGGGACAGGGACCAGATACGCAGTATTTT. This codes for CASSLRGQGPDTQYF.